The rows below give T cell receptor beta chains drawn from one sample of a study of cytomegalovirus exposure and HLA in healthy donors. The table came from immunoSEQ multiplex PCR; TCRdb's copy has only in-frame clones and leaves some out. The sample lists approximately 150,000 clones, 70% to 80% seen once, with about 1.3% in the top ten. Material: PBMCs. These receptors were taken from a man aged 60-69 years in good health and CMV-seronegative. Each CDR3 is given with its conserved first and last residue. The D gene is left open where the match is weak. Where a row states a size, it is once, few, many or the class of an expanded clone; other rows omit it.

v_call	j_call	d_call	clone_size	cdr3_nt	cdr3_aa
TRBV7-2	TRBJ2-3	TRBD2	NA	TGTGCCAGCAGCTTAGGTCTAGCGGCCGGCACAGATACGCAGTATTTT	CASSLGLAAGTDTQYF
TRBV18	TRBJ1-1	TRBD1	NA	TGTGCCAGCTCCCACAAATTCCCGGGACAGGGTGAGAACACTGAAGCTTTCTTT	CASSHKFPGQGENTEAFF
TRBV5-1	TRBJ1-5	TRBD1	once	TGCGCCAGCAGGTCCGGGACAGGGGATAGCAATCAGCCCCAGCATTTT	CASRSGTGDSNQPQHF
TRBV27	TRBJ2-7	NA	once	TGTGCCAGCAGTTTAAGACTCGTAAGCTCCTACGAGCAGTACTTC	CASSLRLVSSYEQYF
TRBV27	TRBJ2-7	TRBD1	once	TGTGCCAGCAATTCAGACAGGGGGGATGGCGAGCAGTACTTC	CASNSDRGDGEQYF
TRBV28	TRBJ2-5	TRBD1	NA	TGTGCCAGTAGACGCGGGGGACAGGGGGGAGAGACCCAGTACTTC	CASRRGGQGGETQYF
TRBV27	TRBJ2-3	NA	NA	TGTGCCAGCAGTCTAACCATGGGGCTGGATACGCAGTATTTT	CASSLTMGLDTQYF
TRBV30	TRBJ1-6	NA	NA	TGTGCCTGGCAGGGGACCTATAATTCACCCCTCCACTTT	CAWQGTYNSPLHF
TRBV19	TRBJ2-5	NA	once	TGTGCCAGTAGTACCCCGCGGAGGGGAGGCGAGACCCAGTACTTC	CASSTPRRGGETQYF
TRBV19	TRBJ1-5	TRBD1	once	TGTGCCAGTAGTATTCGTGGGAGGACAGGGCAGCCCCAGCATTTT	CASSIRGRTGQPQHF
TRBV7-2	TRBJ1-2	TRBD1	NA	TGTGCCAGCAGCCGCTCGGGACAGGGGGCGTATGGCTACACCTTC	CASSRSGQGAYGYTF
TRBV11-1	TRBJ1-1	NA	NA	TGTGCCAGCAGCTTAGAACAGGGACTAGGCACTGAAGCTTTCTTT	CASSLEQGLGTEAFF
TRBV2	TRBJ2-1	TRBD2	NA	TGTGCCAGCAGTGCCGGGACTATGCTCAGTGAGCAGTTCTTC	CASSAGTMLSEQFF
TRBV6-6	TRBJ2-3	NA	NA	TGTGCCAGCAAGGAGGGGGCGGGAGATACGCAGTATTTT	CASKEGAGDTQYF
TRBV6-4	TRBJ2-1	TRBD2	NA	TGTGCCAGCAGTGAGGGACTAGCGGGGAACAATGAGCAGTTCTTC	CASSEGLAGNNEQFF
TRBV18	TRBJ2-7	NA	NA	TGTGCCAGCTCACCCGCTACCGGCTACGAGCAGTACTTC	CASSPATGYEQYF